This entry lists 21 T cell receptor beta chains sequenced from one sample in a study of T cell repertoires in cytomegalovirus infection. No antigens are known for them. TCRdb used MiXCR to reprocess the reads, holding one entry per CDR3 protein. The profile shows hundreds of thousands of distinct CDR3 sequences, about 30% of them singletons. Here the sequenced sample was cultured CD8+ T cells from PBMCs, taken from culture after CMV antigen stimulation. The receptor set was obtained from a human donor in good health (CMV status not recorded). Some clones in this sample may be carry-over from other donors' samples.

Only a few counts were recorded for this clonotype. V is TRBV29-1 and J is TRBJ1-5; perhaps TRBD1 as D (6 bases). This CDR3 is 13 amino acids long. Trimming removed 4 bases at V and 2 bases at J, with 9 bases between. Germline values: CDR1 SQVTM, CDR2 ANQGSEA. The CDR3 bases are TGCAGCGTTGGAGGGGGAGGCAATCAGCCCCAGCATTTT. Translating it yields CSVGGGGNQPQHF.

The V gene is TRBV9, the J gene TRBJ1-1, with TRBD1 as a possible D gene (6 bases). V lost 4 bases to trimming and J lost 4 bases, with 14 bases between them. This CDR3 comprises 14 residues. Germline V gene lookup returns CDR1 SGDLS and CDR2 YYNGEE. The CDR3 DNA reads as TGTGCCAGCAGCCCAAGTGGGGGGGCCACTGAAGCTTTCTTT. Its translation is CASSPSGGATEAFF.

CDR3 nucleotides: TGTGCCAGCAGTCCGGGGTTTTATAATTCACCCCTCCACTTT. Protein sequence: CASSPGFYNSPLHF. The V and J genes are TRBV6-6 and TRBJ1-6, with D unclear. The CDR3 sequence is 14 residues long. The V gene lost 5 bases and the J gene lost 4 bases, with 9 bases spanning the gap. Germline lookup yields CDR1 MNHNY and CDR2 SVGAGI (reference sequence).

This clonotype was detected only a few times. V usage is TRBV7-9 and J usage is TRBJ2-1; the D gene is possibly TRBD2 (6 bases). Trimming removed 8 bases at V and 5 bases at J, with 19 bases between. This CDR3 comprises 15 residues. In germline, CDR1 is SEHNR, CDR2 FQNEAQ (reference sequence). The DNA of the CDR3 is TGTGCCAGCCTCGCCGCGGGGTACAGACACAATGAGCAGTTCTTC. Protein sequence: CASLAAGYRHNEQFF.

This clonotype was detected only a few times. The V gene is TRBV7-9, the J gene TRBJ1-2, with a weak D call TRBD1 (5 bases). Germline V lookup: CDR1 SEHNR, CDR2 FQNEAQ (reference sequence). The CDR3 sequence is 14 residues long. Trimming left V 5 bases short and J 7 bases short, with 17 bases between. CDR3 residues: CASSHGTEPRGYTF. The CDR3, as DNA: TGTGCCAGCAGCCACGGGACTGAACCACGTGGCTACACCTTC. The full variable domain, completed using reference TRBV7-9 and TRBJ1-2, is DTGVSQNPRHKITKRGQNVTFRCDPISEHNRLYWYRQTLGQGPEFLTYFQNEAQLEKSRLLSDRFSAERPKGSFSTLEIQRTEQGDSAMYLCASSHGTEPRGYTFGSGTRLTVV.

As concerns this clonotype: This may be a read error: a much more frequent sequence differs by one nucleotide. The chain is built from TRBV7-6 and TRBJ1-1; the D gene is possibly TRBD1 (5 bases). Germline values: CDR1 SGHVS, CDR2 FNYEAQ. V was trimmed by 5 bases and J by 6 bases, leaving 25 bases between them. This CDR3 has 17 residues. The CDR3 loop reads CASSEVAGGFVWAEAFF. CDR3 DNA sequence: TGTGCCAGCAGCGAGGTGGCTGGGGGTTTTGTGTGGGCTGAAGCTTTCTTT.

This clonotype was seen just once. The rearrangement uses TRBV12-3 or TRBV12-4 and TRBJ2-1, with a tentative D call TRBD1 (6 bases). V gave up 5 bases and J gave up 10 bases, with 18 bases separating them. The CDR3 extends over 14 amino acids. For the CDR3, the DNA is TGTGCCAGCAGTCCCGGGACATCCCAATGGGAGCAGTTCTTC. Translated: CASSPGTSQWEQFF.

J is TRBJ1-1 and V is TRBV20-1; unclear D gene. The germline V and J ends were trimmed by 0 bases and 4 bases, with 12 bases remaining between them. This CDR3 spans 14 amino acids. Germline CDR1 and CDR2: DFQATT and SNEGSKA (reference sequence). In nucleotides, the CDR3 is TGCAGTGCTAGAGATCGCGAAATCATCACTGAAGCTTTCTTT. Protein sequence: CSARDREIITEAFF.

Only a few counts were recorded for this clonotype. The genes are TRBV7-9 and TRBJ1-1; D not certain. Germline V gene lookup returns CDR1 SEHNR and CDR2 FQNEAQ (reference sequence). The CDR3 runs to 13 residues. The V and J ends lost 0 bases and 7 bases respectively, with 9 bases between them. The CDR3 DNA is TGTGCCAGCAGCTTAGCTCCGACAAGTGAAGCTTTCTTT. Translation gives CASSLAPTSEAFF.

This chain connects TRBV19 to TRBJ1-2; D is unclear. Trimming cost V 2 bases and J 3 bases, with 10 bases left between them. Germline V gene sequence: CDR1 LNHDA, CDR2 SQIVND (reference sequence). The CDR3 runs 14 residues. The CDR3 is CASSISSSYYGYTF. The CDR3, as DNA: TGTGCCAGTAGTATATCCTCCTCTTACTATGGCTACACCTTC.

This chain joins TRBV13 and TRBJ1-5; tentatively, D is TRBD1 (6 bases). The germline CDR1 and CDR2 sequences are PRHDT and FYEKMQ (reference sequence). This CDR3 is 18 amino acids long. V was trimmed by 1 base and J by 0 bases, leaving 16 bases between them. The CDR3, as DNA: TGTGCCAGCAGCTTAGCTGCCTCCCGGGGGCCTAGCAATCAGCCCCAGCATTTT. Protein product: CASSLAASRGPSNQPQHF.

This chain connects TRBV27 to TRBJ1-1, with 9 nucleotides matching TRBD1. Germline CDR1 is MNHEY and CDR2 is SMNVEV (reference sequence). The CDR3 is 13 amino acids. With V trimmed by 5 bases and J by 12 bases, 10 bases remained unmatched. CDR3 residues: CASSKPGQGLTFF. CDR3 bases: TGTGCCAGCAGTAAGCCGGGACAGGGTTTAACTTTCTTT.

The genes are TRBV7-8 and TRBJ1-1, with a possible D match to TRBD1 (6 bases). V was trimmed by 3 bases and J by 5 bases, leaving 13 bases between them. The CDR3 contains 14 residues. Germline V CDR1 and CDR2: SGHVS, FQNEAQ. The CDR3 nucleotides read TGTGCCAGCAGCTTTACAGGGAGTGGGACTGAAGCTTTCTTT. It specifies CASSFTGSGTEAFF.

This chain links TRBV20-1 with TRBJ2-5; 9 nucleotides match TRBD2. CDR1 and CDR2 from the germline V gene are DFQATT and SNEGSKA (reference sequence). The length of the CDR3 is 15 residues. The trim removed 0 bases at V and 3 bases at J, leaving 5 bases unmatched. The CDR3 protein is CSARDLSSGEETQYF. The CDR3 nucleotides are TGCAGTGCTAGAGATCTCTCTAGCGGGGAAGAGACCCAGTACTTC.

This chain uses TRBV14 with TRBJ1-1; D perhaps matches TRBD1 (6 bases). CDR1 and CDR2 (germline): SGHDN, FVKESK. Trimming took 0 bases from V and 3 from J, leaving 14 bases between them. This CDR3 has 16 residues. The CDR3 sequence: CASSQDIYREYTEAFF. CDR3 nucleotide sequence: TGTGCCAGCAGCCAAGATATTTACAGGGAGTACACTGAAGCTTTCTTT.

The V and J genes are TRBV28 and TRBJ2-1; D remains ambiguous. CDR1 is MDHEN and CDR2 is SYDVKM in the germline V gene. CDR3 length: 12 amino acids. The V gene lost 7 bases and the J gene lost 4 bases, with 8 bases spanning the gap. CDR3 sequence reads: CASNVVYNEQFF. The CDR3 DNA reads TGTGCCAGCAATGTTGTGTACAATGAGCAGTTCTTC.

The CDR3 is CASSFVDSIGVQYF. DNA of the CDR3: TGTGCCAGCAGTTTTGTGGACAGTATAGGCGTTCAGTACTTC. The chain has TRBV27 and TRBJ2-4, with a possible D match to TRBD1 (6 bases). Germline V gene sequence: CDR1 MNHEY, CDR2 SMNVEV (reference sequence). The ends were cut back, 3 bases at V and 11 bases at J, with 17 bases in the middle. The CDR3 loop spans 14 amino acids.

This clonotype was recorded a few times. The chain carries TRBV28 and TRBJ2-5; D is possibly TRBD1 or TRBD2 (5 bases each). V lost 0 bases, J lost 0 bases, and 8 bases lay in between. This CDR3 is 15 amino acids long. Looked up from germline, CDR1 is MDHEN and CDR2 is SYDVKM. CDR3 loop: CASSLWRGNQETQYF. CDR3 nucleotides: TGTGCCAGCAGTTTATGGAGGGGTAACCAAGAGACCCAGTACTTC. The complete variable domain, with remaining parts taken from reference TRBV28 and TRBJ2-5, reads DVKVTQSSRYLVKRTGEKVFLECVQDMDHENMFWYRQDPGLGLRLIYFSYDVKMKEKGDIPEGYSVSREKKERFSLILESASTNQTSMYLCASSLWRGNQETQYFGPGTRLLVL.

This clonotype appeared a single time. This rearrangement joins TRBV11-2 to TRBJ1-2; 8 bases are shared with TRBD1. CDR1 and CDR2 (germline): SGHAT, FQNNGV. V gave up 0 bases and J gave up 7 bases; unmatched junction bases: 13. The CDR3 loop spans 17 amino acids. CDR3 sequence (DNA): TGTGCCAGCAGCTTAGAGCATTCCCCCAGGGGGCAAGGTGGCTACACCTTC. Translated: CASSLEHSPRGQGGYTF.

This clonotype has only a few counts. The J gene is TRBJ2-1, the V gene TRBV6-1; 8 nucleotides align to TRBD1. CDR1 is MNHNS and CDR2 is SASEGT in the germline V gene. The CDR3 runs to 13 residues. Trimming removed 10 bases from V and 2 bases from J; junction bases left unmatched: 4. The CDR3: CAIPGQAYNEQFF. The CDR3, as DNA: TGTGCCATCCCGGGACAGGCCTACAATGAGCAGTTCTTC.

The V call is TRBV6-2 or TRBV6-3, the J call TRBJ1-6; the D is unclear. Germline CDR1 MNHEY, CDR2 SVGEGT. V lost 2 bases, J lost 4 bases, and 15 bases lay in between. This CDR3 is 17 amino acids long. Here the CDR3 DNA reads TGTGCCAGCAGTTACCTAGACATCGCCTTTTATAATTCACCCCTCCACTTT. Its protein is CASSYLDIAFYNSPLHF.